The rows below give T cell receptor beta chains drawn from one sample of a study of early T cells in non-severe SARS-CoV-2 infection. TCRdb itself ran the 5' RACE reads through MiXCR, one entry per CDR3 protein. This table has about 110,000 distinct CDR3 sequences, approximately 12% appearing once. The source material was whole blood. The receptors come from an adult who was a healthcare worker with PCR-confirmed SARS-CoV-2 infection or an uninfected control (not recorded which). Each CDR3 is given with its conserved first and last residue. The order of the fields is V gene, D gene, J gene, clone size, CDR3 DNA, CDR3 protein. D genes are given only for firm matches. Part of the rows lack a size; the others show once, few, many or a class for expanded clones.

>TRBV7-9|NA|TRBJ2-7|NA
TGTGCCAGCAGCTTAGCGAACAGCGGGTCCTACGAGCAGTACTTC
CASSLANSGSYEQYF
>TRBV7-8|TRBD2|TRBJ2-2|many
TGTGCCAGCAGCTTAGGCGGGAGGGGGACCGGGGAGCTGTTTTTT
CASSLGGRGTGELFF
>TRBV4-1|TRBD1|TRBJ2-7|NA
TGCGCCAGCAGACTCATTGGGACAGGGGGCTACGAGCAGTACTTC
CASRLIGTGGYEQYF
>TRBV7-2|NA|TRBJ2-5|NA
TGTGCCAGCAGCATCGGGGGGACCCAGTACTTC
CASSIGGTQYF
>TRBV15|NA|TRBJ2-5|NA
TGTGCCACCAGCAGAGATCTGATGGAGACCCAGTACTTC
CATSRDLMETQYF
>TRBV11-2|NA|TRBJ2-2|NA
TGTGCCAGCAGCCCGAACCCGACGGACACCGGGGAGCTGTTTTTT
CASSPNPTDTGELFF
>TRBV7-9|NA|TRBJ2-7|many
TGTGCCAGCAGCAAAGCAGGTAACCCCCAGCAGTACTTC
CASSKAGNPQQYF
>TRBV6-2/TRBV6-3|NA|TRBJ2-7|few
TGTGCCAGCAGTTACTCGAGGCTGGACGAGCAGTACTTC
CASSYSRLDEQYF
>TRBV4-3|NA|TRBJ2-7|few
TGCGCCAGCAGCCAAGATTGCGAGAGCTCCTACGAGCAGTACTTC
CASSQDCESSYEQYF
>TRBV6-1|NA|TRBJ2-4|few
TGTGCCAGCAGTGAAGCGGAGGGGGGCAACATTCAGTACTTC
CASSEAEGGNIQYF
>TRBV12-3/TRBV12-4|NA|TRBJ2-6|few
TGTGCCAGCAGTTCCACAGAATTATTTGGGGCCAACGTCCTGACTTTC
CASSSTELFGANVLTF
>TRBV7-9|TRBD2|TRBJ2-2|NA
TGTGCCAGCAGCCTAACAAGACTAGCGAGCACCGGGGAGCTGTTTTTT
CASSLTRLASTGELFF
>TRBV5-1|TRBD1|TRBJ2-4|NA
TGCGCCAGCAGCTCCGGGACAGAAATAGCCAAAAACATTCAGTACTTC
CASSSGTEIAKNIQYF
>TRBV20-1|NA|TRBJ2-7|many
TGCAGTGCTGATGTTAGGGGCGCGTACGAGCAGTACTTC
CSADVRGAYEQYF
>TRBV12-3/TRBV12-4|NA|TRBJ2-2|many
TGTGCCAGCAGCCTAAACCGGGCCCCCACCGGGGAGCTGTTTTTT
CASSLNRAPTGELFF
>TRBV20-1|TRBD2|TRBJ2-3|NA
TGCAGTGCTAGAGTAGCGGGAGGCGGAGCGACAGATACGCAGTATTTT
CSARVAGGGATDTQYF
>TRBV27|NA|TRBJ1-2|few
TGTGCCAGCAGTTTATCTGAGGACCGATCAAAAGGCTACACCTTC
CASSLSEDRSKGYTF
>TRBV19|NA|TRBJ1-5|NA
TGTGCCAGTAGTTTAGGACATATTAATCAGCCCCAGCATTTT
CASSLGHINQPQHF
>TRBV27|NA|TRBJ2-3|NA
TGTGCCAGCAGCCGAAACAGGGCCACAGATACGCAGTATTTT
CASSRNRATDTQYF
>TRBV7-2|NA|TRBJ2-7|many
TGTGCCAGCAGCGGGGACGGATCCTACGAGCAGTACTTC
CASSGDGSYEQYF
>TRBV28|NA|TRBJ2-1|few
TGTGCCAGCAGTTTAAACAGGGTAACCTACAATGAGCAGTTCTTC
CASSLNRVTYNEQFF
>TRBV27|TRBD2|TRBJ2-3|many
TGTGCCAGCAGTTTACGCGGGAGGGCGACAGATACGCAGTATTTT
CASSLRGRATDTQYF
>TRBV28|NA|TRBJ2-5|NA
TGTGCCATCCAAGCCCAGCGGACGTACCAAGAGACCCAGTACTTC
CAIQAQRTYQETQYF
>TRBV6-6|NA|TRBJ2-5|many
TGTGCCAGCACCTTTGGTCCGGAGACCCAGTACTTC
CASTFGPETQYF
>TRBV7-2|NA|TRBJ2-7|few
TGTGCCAGCAGCTTATCCGGGACGGGGTACTACGAGCAGTACTTC
CASSLSGTGYYEQYF
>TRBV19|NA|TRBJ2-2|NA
TGTGCCAGTAGTTCTACAGGGAATCCCGGGGAGCTGTTTTTT
CASSSTGNPGELFF
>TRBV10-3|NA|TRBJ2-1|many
TGTGCCATGCCTGGGGGCGCCGCCTACAATGAGCAGTTCTTC
CAMPGGAAYNEQFF
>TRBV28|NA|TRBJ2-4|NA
TGTGCCAGCAGTTCCGTGGCCAAAAACATTCAGTACTTC
CASSSVAKNIQYF
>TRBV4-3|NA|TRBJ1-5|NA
TGCGCCAGCAGCCTCAGAGAGGGGGATCAGCCCCAGCATTTT
CASSLREGDQPQHF
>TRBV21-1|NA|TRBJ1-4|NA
TGTGCCAGCAGCAAACGCGGAGACAGCACCCTACGGAATGAAAAACTGTTTTTT
CASSKRGDSTLRNEKLFF
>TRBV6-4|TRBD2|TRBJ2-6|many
TGTGCCAGCAGTGCTAGCGGGAGCTCTGGGGCCAACGTCCTGACTTTC
CASSASGSSGANVLTF
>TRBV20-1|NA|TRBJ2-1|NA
TGCAGTGCTAGGTCGCCAGGGTCGGATGAGCAGTTCTTC
CSARSPGSDEQFF
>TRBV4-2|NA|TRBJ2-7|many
TGTGCCAGCAGCCAAGAGGTCGGGAGAACCGACTACGAGCAGTACTTC
CASSQEVGRTDYEQYF
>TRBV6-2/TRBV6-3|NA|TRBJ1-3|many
TGTGCCAGCAGTTACTCGGACGAGGCCCCGTCTGGAAACACCATATATTTT
CASSYSDEAPSGNTIYF
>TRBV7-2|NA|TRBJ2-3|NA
TGTGCCAGCAGCCCTGACCCCCTCACCTTCCTAGGTCGGTTT
CASSPDPLTFLGRF
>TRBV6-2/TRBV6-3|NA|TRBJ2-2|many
TGTGCCAGCAGTTACGGGAGTCACACCGGGGAGCTGTTTTTT
CASSYGSHTGELFF
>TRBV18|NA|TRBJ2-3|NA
TGTGCCAGCTCACCACCGGGCCTGCCCACAGATACGCAGTATTTT
CASSPPGLPTDTQYF
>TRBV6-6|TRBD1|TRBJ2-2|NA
TGTGCCATCGGAACAGGGGTCGGCACCGGGGAGCTGTTTTTT
CAIGTGVGTGELFF
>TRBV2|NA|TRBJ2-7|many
TGTGCCAGCGAAATGAGTTCCTACGAGCAGTACTTC
CASEMSSYEQYF
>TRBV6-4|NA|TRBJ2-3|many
TGTGCCAGCAGCCACACAGCGGGTAGCACAGATACGCAGTATTTT
CASSHTAGSTDTQYF
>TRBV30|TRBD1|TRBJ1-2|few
TGTGCCTGGTTTGGGCGGGACAGGAGCTTTGGCTACACCTTC
CAWFGRDRSFGYTF
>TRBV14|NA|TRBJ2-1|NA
TGTGCCAGCAGCCAAGATTCCGTAAATGAGCAGTTCTTC
CASSQDSVNEQFF
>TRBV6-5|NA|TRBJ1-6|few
TGTGCCAGCAGTTATAGGGAATCACCCCTCCACTTT
CASSYRESPLHF
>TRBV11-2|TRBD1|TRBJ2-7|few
TGTGCCAGCAGCTTAAACAGGGGGCTATACGAGCAGTACTTC
CASSLNRGLYEQYF
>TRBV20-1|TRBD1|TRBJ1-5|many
TGCAGTGCTTCACCCGGGACAGGGGCTCAGCCCCAGCATTTT
CSASPGTGAQPQHF
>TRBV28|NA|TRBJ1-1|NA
TGTGCCAGCAGTTTCGGACAGCGCACTGAAGCTTTCTTT
CASSFGQRTEAFF
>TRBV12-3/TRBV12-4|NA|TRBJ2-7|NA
TGTGCCAGCGGGAAGGGGTACGAGCAGTACTTC
CASGKGYEQYF
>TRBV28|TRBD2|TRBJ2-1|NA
TGTGCCAGCAGTTTTTTAAGGACTAGCCACGAGCAGTTCTTC
CASSFLRTSHEQFF
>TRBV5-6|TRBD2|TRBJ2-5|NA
TGTGCCAGCAGCCTCGGCGGTCCGGGAGGGGAGACCCAGTACTTC
CASSLGGPGGETQYF
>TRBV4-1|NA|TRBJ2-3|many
TGCGCCAGCAATTTCGGGGGCGAAGTCACAGATACGCAGTATTTT
CASNFGGEVTDTQYF